This entry features one TCR beta chain sequence. No antigen is known for it. A much larger clone sits a single nucleotide away, making a read error possible. The sample is drawn from a study of T cells in Graves' hyperthyroidism and ophthalmopathy. On the study more broadly: Blood from the periphery was taken at initial diagnosis, before any treatment.

Findings and limits, study-wide: The blood repertoire included most of the expanded thyroid clonotypes above 0.001.

Amplification of TCR beta CDR3 regions used RNA as the template. The primer set for the first-round RT-PCR of the TCR CDR3 was HTBI. TCRdb used MiXCR to reprocess the multiplex PCR reads, holding one entry per CDR3 protein. The sample contains around 720,000 distinct CDR3 sequences, approximately 40% of which appear only once. Deletions cut 10 bases from V and 0 bases from J, with 7 bases between. The CDR3 totals 13 residues. The germline V gene has CDR1 ENHRY and CDR2 SYGVKD. The sequenced material came from blood. This clonotype was obtained from a woman between 35 and 50 years old with Graves' hyperthyroidism. The J gene is TRBJ2-6, the V gene TRBV10-3; possibly TRBD2 for D (6 bases). Here the CDR3 DNA reads TGTGCCACCGGGGGCTCTGGGGCCAACGTCCTGACTTTC. This gives the protein CATGGSGANVLTF.